Listed below are T cell receptor beta chains from one sample, sequenced in a study of blood T cell repertoires in COVID-19. Assay used: immunoSEQ multiplex PCR; TCRdb lists only in-frame clones, some missing. The table records 250,000 or so clones, approximately 84% of them present only once. Sequenced sample: PBMCs or T cells enriched from blood (not recorded which). The source of these receptors is a man aged 45-65 years who had recovered from COVID-19. The CDR3 runs from the conserved cysteine through the conserved F or W. D genes are given only for firm matches. Rows give clone size only sometimes, using once, few, many, or a class for an expanded clone.

v_call	d_call	j_call	clone_size	cdr3_nt	cdr3_aa
TRBV7-9	TRBD1	TRBJ1-2	.	TGTGCCAGCAGCTTAGCCGGGACAGAAAAGGTCTATGGCTACACCTTC	CASSLAGTEKVYGYTF
TRBV18	.	TRBJ2-7	few	TGTGCCAGCGGAAGATCGGCGGGGGCCTCCTACGAGCAGTACTTC	CASGRSAGASYEQYF
TRBV5-1	.	TRBJ1-2	few	TGCGCCAGCAGCTTGGTTCCCAGAAACTATGGCTACACCTTC	CASSLVPRNYGYTF
TRBV19	.	TRBJ1-1	few	TGTGCCAGTAAGGACTATAACACTGAAGCTTTCTTT	CASKDYNTEAFF
TRBV9	.	TRBJ1-6	.	TGTGCCAGCAGCGTGACGGGGTACGGTTCACCCCTCCACTTT	CASSVTGYGSPLHF
TRBV7-9	TRBD1	TRBJ1-5	.	TGTGCCAGCAGCCATGGACAGGAGCGCAATCAGCCCCAGCATTTT	CASSHGQERNQPQHF
TRBV3-1/TRBV3-2	TRBD1	TRBJ1-6	.	TGTGCCTCTGGGGACAGCTATAATTCACCCCTCCACTTT	CASGDSYNSPLHF
TRBV6-5	TRBD1	TRBJ1-2	.	TGTGCCAGCAGTTACTCGAGCGGACAGGTCTATGGCTACACCTTC	CASSYSSGQVYGYTF
TRBV11-2	TRBD2	TRBJ2-1	.	TGTGCCAGCAGCTCCGGGGGGGGGTATAGCTCCTACAATGAGCAGTTCTTC	CASSSGGGYSSYNEQFF
TRBV4-2	.	TRBJ1-3	once	TGTGCCAGCAGCCAAGATAGAGGGACTGGAAACACCATATATTTT	CASSQDRGTGNTIYF
TRBV7-3	.	TRBJ1-2	.	TGTGCCAGCAGCGCATCAACAGGGAACTATGGCTACACCTTC	CASSASTGNYGYTF
TRBV5-6	.	TRBJ2-7	.	TGTGCCAGCAGCTCACGCCTGGGTAGGGGGTACGAGCAGTACTTC	CASSSRLGRGYEQYF
TRBV14	TRBD1	TRBJ2-7	.	TGTGCCAGCAGCCCGCACCCGGGACAGGGTTTTCAAGAGCAGTACTTC	CASSPHPGQGFQEQYF
TRBV20-1	.	TRBJ2-7	.	TGCAGTGCTAGTCAGGGGGGTGAGCAGTACTTC	CSASQGGEQYF
TRBV27	.	TRBJ2-2	.	TGTGCCAGCAGTGCACAGGCATTGATAGACACCGGGGAGCTGTTTTTT	CASSAQALIDTGELFF
TRBV6-2/TRBV6-3	.	TRBJ2-1	.	TGTGCCAGCAGTTACGTGCTACCTAGCTCCTACAATGAGCAGTTCTTC	CASSYVLPSSYNEQFF
TRBV27	TRBD1	TRBJ1-6	.	TGTGCCAGCAGTTTAATATCCGGGACAGGGGTTAATTCACCCCTCCACTTT	CASSLISGTGVNSPLHF
TRBV7-2	.	TRBJ1-5	.	TGTGCCAGCAGTCCACAGCCTAGCAATCAGCCCCAGCATTTT	CASSPQPSNQPQHF
TRBV27	.	TRBJ2-2	.	TGTGCCAGCAGTCCCCGACAGATGAACACCGGGGAGCTGTTTTTT	CASSPRQMNTGELFF
TRBV9	TRBD2	TRBJ2-5	.	TGTGCCAGCAGCGTCGGGTGGGAGGGGCAAGAGACCCAGTACTTC	CASSVGWEGQETQYF
TRBV12-3/TRBV12-4	TRBD2	TRBJ2-1	.	TGTGCCGGATCTAGCGGGGTCTACAATGAGCAGTTCTTC	CAGSSGVYNEQFF
TRBV19	.	TRBJ2-7	.	TGTGCCAGTGGGGACGGGACACCTTACGAGCAGTACTTC	CASGDGTPYEQYF
TRBV5-1	.	TRBJ1-3	.	TGCGCCAGCAGCTATGGACAGCTCTCTGGAAACACCATATATTTT	CASSYGQLSGNTIYF
TRBV11-3	.	TRBJ2-2	.	TGTGCCAGCAGCTTCGTGACAGGGAACACCGGGGAGCTGTTTTTT	CASSFVTGNTGELFF
TRBV7-8	.	TRBJ1-5	once	TGTGCCAGCAGCTTAGGCAGGGGAGGCAATCAGCCCCAGCATTTT	CASSLGRGGNQPQHF
TRBV7-9	.	TRBJ1-6	.	TGTGCCAGCAGCCCCAGGACATTAAGCTCCTATAATTCACCCCTCCACTTT	CASSPRTLSSYNSPLHF
TRBV5-1	TRBD1	TRBJ1-2	once	TGCGCCAGCGGAAGGACAGGGGAGTCCTATGGCTACACCTTC	CASGRTGESYGYTF
TRBV10-3	TRBD2	TRBJ2-3	.	TGTGCCATCAGCACTAGCGGGGGGAGGGATACGCAGTATTTT	CAISTSGGRDTQYF
TRBV20-1	TRBD1	TRBJ2-7	.	TGCAGTGCCACAGGGGGCCGCGAGCAGTACTTC	CSATGGREQYF
TRBV27	.	TRBJ2-3	.	TGTGCCAGCAGTTTGGGGCAGAGAAGCACAGATACGCAGTATTTT	CASSLGQRSTDTQYF
TRBV15	.	TRBJ2-5	.	TGTGCCACCAGCGATACTGAGACCCAGTACTTC	CATSDTETQYF
TRBV4-1	TRBD2	TRBJ2-1	.	TGCGCCAGCAGCCAAGATAGATTAGGGACTAGCGGGAGCGATGAGCAATTCTTC	CASSQDRLGTSGSDEQFF
TRBV24-1	TRBD2	TRBJ2-1	.	TGTGCCACCAGTGATTCAGAACTAGCGGGAGTAGTCGATGAGCAGTTCTTC	CATSDSELAGVVDEQFF
TRBV5-1	TRBD2	TRBJ2-7	once	TGCGCCAGCAGCTTGGCCAGCGGGGGGGCTTTATACGAGCAGTACTTC	CASSLASGGALYEQYF
TRBV4-2	.	TRBJ2-3	once	TGTGCCAGCAGCCAAGAAGAGCGGCAACCCCCAGATACGCAGTATTTT	CASSQEERQPPDTQYF
TRBV4-1	.	TRBJ1-4	.	TGCGCCAGCACCTCTGAAGGAGGGCTCCTTAATGAAAAACTGTTTTTT	CASTSEGGLLNEKLFF
TRBV5-4	TRBD2	TRBJ2-2	.	TGTGCCACCGCCGGGACTAGCAGTTGGGACGGGGAGCTGTTTTTT	CATAGTSSWDGELFF